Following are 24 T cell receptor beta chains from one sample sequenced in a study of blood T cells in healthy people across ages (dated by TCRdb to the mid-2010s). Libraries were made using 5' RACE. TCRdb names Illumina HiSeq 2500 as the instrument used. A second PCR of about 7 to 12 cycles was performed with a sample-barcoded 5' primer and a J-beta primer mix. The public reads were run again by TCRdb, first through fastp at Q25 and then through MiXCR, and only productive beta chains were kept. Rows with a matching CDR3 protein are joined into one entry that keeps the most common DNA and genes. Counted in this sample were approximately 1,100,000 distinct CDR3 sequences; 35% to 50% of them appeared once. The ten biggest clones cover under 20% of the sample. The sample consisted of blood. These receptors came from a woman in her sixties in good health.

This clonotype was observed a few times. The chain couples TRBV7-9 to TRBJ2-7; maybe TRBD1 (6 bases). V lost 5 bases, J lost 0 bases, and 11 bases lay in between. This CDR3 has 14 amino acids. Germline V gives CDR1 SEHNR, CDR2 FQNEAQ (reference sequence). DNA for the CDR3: TGTGCCAGCAGCGCCCGGGACAACTCCTACGAGCAGTACTTC. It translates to CASSARDNSYEQYF.

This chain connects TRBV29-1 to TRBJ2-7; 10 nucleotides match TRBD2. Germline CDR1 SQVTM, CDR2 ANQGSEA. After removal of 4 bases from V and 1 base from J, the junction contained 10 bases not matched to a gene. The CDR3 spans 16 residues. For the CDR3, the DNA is TGCAGCGTTGCCCTAGCGGGAGATCGGAGGTCCTACGAGCAGTACTTC. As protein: CSVALAGDRRSYEQYF.

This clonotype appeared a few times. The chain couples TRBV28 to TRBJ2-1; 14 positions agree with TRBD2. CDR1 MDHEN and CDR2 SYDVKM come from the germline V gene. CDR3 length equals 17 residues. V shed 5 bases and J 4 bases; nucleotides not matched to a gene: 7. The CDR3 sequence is CASSHQGLAGAYNEQFF. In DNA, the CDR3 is TGTGCCAGCAGTCACCAGGGACTAGCGGGAGCATACAATGAGCAGTTCTTC.

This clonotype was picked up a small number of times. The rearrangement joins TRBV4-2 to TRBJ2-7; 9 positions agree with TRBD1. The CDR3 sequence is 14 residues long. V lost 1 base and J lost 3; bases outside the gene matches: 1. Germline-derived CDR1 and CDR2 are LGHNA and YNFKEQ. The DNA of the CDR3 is TGTGCCAGCAGCCAAGGGACAGGGGACTACGAGCAGTACTTC. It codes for CASSQGTGDYEQYF.

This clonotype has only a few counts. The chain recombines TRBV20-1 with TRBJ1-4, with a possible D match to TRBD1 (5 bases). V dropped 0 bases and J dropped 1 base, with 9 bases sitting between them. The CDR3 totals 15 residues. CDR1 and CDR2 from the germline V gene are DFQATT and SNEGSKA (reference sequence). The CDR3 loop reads CSARDPGGTNEKLFF. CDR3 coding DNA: TGCAGTGCTAGAGATCCCGGGGGAACTAATGAAAAACTGTTTTTT.

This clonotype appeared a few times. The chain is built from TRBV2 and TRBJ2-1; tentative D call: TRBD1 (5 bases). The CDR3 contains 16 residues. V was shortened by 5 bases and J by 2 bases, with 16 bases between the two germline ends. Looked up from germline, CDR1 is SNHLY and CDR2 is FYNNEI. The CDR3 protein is CASSPLDWGPYNEQFF. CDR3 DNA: TGTGCCAGCAGTCCTCTAGATTGGGGCCCCTACAATGAGCAGTTCTTC.

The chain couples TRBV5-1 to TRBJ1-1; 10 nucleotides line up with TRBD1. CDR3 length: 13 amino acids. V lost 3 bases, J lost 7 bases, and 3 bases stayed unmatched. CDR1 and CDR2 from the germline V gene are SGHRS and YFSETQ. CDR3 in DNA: TGCGCCAGCAGCTCGGACAGGGGGGATGAAGCTTTCTTT. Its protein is CASSSDRGDEAFF. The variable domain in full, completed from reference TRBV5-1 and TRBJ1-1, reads KAGVTQTPRYLIKTRGQQVTLSCSPISGHRSVSWYQQTPGQGLQFLFEYFSETQRNKGNFPGRFSGRQFSNSRSEMNVSTLELGDSALYLCASSSDRGDEAFFGQGTRLTVV.

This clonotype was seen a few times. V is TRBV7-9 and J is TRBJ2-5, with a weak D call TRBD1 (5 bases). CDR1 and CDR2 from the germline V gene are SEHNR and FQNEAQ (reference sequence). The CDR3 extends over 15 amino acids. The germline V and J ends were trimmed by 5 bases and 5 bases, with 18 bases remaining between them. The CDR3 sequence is CASSLSTQGWETQYF. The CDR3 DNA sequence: TGTGCCAGCAGCCTGTCTACCCAGGGATGGGAGACCCAGTACTTC.

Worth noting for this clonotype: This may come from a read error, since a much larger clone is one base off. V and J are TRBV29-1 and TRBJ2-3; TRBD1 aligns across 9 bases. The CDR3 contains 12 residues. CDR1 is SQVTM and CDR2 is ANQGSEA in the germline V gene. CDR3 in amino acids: CSVGQGVDMQYF. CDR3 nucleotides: TGCAGCGTGGGACAGGGAGTGGATATGCAGTATTTT.

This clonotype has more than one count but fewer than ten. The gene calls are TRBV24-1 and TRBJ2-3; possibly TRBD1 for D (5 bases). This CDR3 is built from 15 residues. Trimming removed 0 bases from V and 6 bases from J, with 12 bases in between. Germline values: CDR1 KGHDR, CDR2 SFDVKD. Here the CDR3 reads CATSDLRSGRDTQYF. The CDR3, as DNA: TGTGCCACCAGTGATTTGAGGTCAGGGCGGGATACGCAGTATTTT.

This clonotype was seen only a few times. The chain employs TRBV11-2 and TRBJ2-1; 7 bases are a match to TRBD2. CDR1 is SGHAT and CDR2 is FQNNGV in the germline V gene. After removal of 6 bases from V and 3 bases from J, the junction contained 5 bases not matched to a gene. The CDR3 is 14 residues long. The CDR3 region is CASRRTSLYNEQFF. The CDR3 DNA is TGTGCCAGCAGAAGGACTAGTCTCTACAATGAGCAGTTCTTC.

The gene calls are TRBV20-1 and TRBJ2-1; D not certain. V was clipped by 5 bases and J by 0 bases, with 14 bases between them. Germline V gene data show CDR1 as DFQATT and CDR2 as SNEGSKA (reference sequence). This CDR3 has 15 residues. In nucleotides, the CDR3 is TGCAGTGCTCCCCATTGGCGGAGCTCCTACAATGAGCAGTTCTTC. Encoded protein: CSAPHWRSSYNEQFF.

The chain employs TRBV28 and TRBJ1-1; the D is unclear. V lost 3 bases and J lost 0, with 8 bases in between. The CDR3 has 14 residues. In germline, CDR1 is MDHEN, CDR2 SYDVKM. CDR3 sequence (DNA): TGTGCCAGCAGTTTTGTGGAGATGAACACTGAAGCTTTCTTT. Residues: CASSFVEMNTEAFF. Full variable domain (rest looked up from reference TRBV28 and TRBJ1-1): DVKVTQSSRYLVKRTGEKVFLECVQDMDHENMFWYRQDPGLGLRLIYFSYDVKMKEKGDIPEGYSVSREKKERFSLILESASTNQTSMYLCASSFVEMNTEAFFGQGTRLTVV.

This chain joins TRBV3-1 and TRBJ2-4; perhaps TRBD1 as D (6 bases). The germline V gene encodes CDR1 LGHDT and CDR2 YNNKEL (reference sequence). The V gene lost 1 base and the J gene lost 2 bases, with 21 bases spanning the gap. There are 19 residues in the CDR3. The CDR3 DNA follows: TGTGCCAGCAGCCAAGTTTATATAGTACAGGGAGAAACCAAAAACATTCAGTACTTC. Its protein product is CASSQVYIVQGETKNIQYF.

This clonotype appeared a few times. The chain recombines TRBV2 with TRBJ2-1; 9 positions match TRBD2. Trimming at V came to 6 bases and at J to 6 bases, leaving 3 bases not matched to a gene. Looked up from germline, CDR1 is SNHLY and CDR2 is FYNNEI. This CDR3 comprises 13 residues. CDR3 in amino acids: CASRQREVNEQFF. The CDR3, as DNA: TGTGCCAGCAGGCAGCGGGAGGTCAATGAGCAGTTCTTC.

The CDR3 loop reads CASSLDKTGGILDDYEQYF. The CDR3 DNA reads as TGTGCCAGCAGCTTAGACAAGACAGGGGGCATTCTCGATGACTACGAGCAGTACTTC. The chain carries TRBV11-2 and TRBJ2-7; 10 bases match TRBD1. J lost 3 bases, V lost 0 bases, and 14 bases had no gene match. Germline CDR1 and CDR2: SGHAT and FQNNGV. The CDR3 has 19 amino acids. Complete variable domain (other parts from reference TRBV11-2 and TRBJ2-7): EAGVAQSPRYKIIEKRQSVAFWCNPISGHATLYWYQQILGQGPKLLIQFQNNGVVDDSQLPKDRFSAERLKGVDSTLKIQPAKLEDSAVYLCASSLDKTGGILDDYEQYFGPGTRLTVT.

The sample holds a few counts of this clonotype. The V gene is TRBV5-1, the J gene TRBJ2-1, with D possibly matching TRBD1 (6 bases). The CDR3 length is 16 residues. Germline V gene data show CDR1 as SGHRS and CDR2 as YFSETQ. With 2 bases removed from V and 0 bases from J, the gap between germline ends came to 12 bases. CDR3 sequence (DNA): TGCGCCAGCAGCTTTGGGGAACAGGGCTCCTACAATGAGCAGTTCTTC. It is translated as CASSFGEQGSYNEQFF.

CDR3 sequence (DNA): TGTGCCAGCCGGGACAGGACATATAGCAATCAGCCCCAGCATTTT. It encodes CASRDRTYSNQPQHF. The chain couples TRBV27 to TRBJ1-5, with 8 bases lining up with TRBD1. Germline CDR1 reads MNHEY; CDR2 reads SMNVEV (reference sequence). CDR3 length: 15 residues. J was trimmed by 0 bases and V by 8 bases; bases with no gene match: 6.

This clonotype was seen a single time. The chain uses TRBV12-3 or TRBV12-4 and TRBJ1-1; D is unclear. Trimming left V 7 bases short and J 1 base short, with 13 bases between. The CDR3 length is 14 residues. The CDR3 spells CASTGVSGNTEAFF. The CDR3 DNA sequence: TGTGCCAGCACCGGGGTATCGGGGAACACTGAAGCTTTCTTT.

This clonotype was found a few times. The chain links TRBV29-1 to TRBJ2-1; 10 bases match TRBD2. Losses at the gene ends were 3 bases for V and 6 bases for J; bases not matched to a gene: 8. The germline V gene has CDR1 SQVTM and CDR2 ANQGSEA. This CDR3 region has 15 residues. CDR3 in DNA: TGCAGCGTTGACAGCGGGAGGGCCTTAAGCAATGAGCAGTTCTTC. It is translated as CSVDSGRALSNEQFF.

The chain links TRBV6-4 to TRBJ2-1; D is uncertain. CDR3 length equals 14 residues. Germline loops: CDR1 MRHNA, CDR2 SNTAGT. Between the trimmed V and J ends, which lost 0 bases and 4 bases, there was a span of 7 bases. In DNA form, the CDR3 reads TGTGCCAGCAGTGACTCGACGGATTACAATGAGCAGTTCTTC. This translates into CASSDSTDYNEQFF.

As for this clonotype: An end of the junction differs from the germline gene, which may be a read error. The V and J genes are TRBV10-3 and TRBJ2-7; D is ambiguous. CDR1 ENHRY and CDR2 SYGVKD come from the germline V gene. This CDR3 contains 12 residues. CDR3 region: CTISEDSGEQYF. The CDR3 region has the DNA TGTACCATCAGTGAAGACTCAGGCGAGCAGTACTTC.

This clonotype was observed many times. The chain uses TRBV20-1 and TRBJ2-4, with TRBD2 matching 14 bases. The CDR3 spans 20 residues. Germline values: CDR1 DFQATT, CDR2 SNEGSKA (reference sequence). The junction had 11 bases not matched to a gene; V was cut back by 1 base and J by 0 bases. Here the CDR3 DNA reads TGCAGTGCTAGAGCCTTCACGACTAGCGGGAGGGCCCTAGCCAAAAACATTCAGTACTTC. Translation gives CSARAFTTSGRALAKNIQYF.

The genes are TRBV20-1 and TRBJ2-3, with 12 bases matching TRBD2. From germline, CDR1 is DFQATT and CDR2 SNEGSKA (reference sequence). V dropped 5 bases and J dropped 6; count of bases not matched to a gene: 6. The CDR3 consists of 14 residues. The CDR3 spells CSALAGGQGDTQYF. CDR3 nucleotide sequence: TGCAGTGCTCTAGCGGGAGGGCAGGGGGATACGCAGTATTTT.